The 19 T cell receptor beta chains below were found in one sample sequenced in a study of T-cell memory formation after mild COVID-19. Each CDR3 protein is one row after TCRdb ran MiXCR on the 5' RACE reads. The profile covers around 400,000 distinct CDR3 sequences, with around 24% appearing a single time and 8.5% to 10% taken by the ten largest. Sequencing was carried out using PBMCs or a T cell subset sorted from them (not recorded which). The source of these receptors is an adult woman who had mild COVID-19 (a few samples of this study predate the infection). Cell type and time point are not known.

The rearrangement links TRBV6-5 to TRBJ1-1, with 7 bases matching TRBD1. This CDR3 is 15 amino acids long. Germline assignment: CDR1 MNHEY and CDR2 SVGAGI. J gave up 6 bases and V 5 bases, and 12 bases lay outside the gene matches. CDR3 in amino acids: CASSAAGTAMAEAFF. In DNA, the CDR3 is TGTGCCAGCAGTGCCGCCGGGACAGCTATGGCTGAAGCTTTCTTT.

This clonotype has a handful of counts. The chain is built from TRBV12-3 or TRBV12-4 and TRBJ2-2; D unclear. The CDR3 covers 12 residues. The ends were cut back, 3 bases at V and 8 bases at J, with 7 bases in the middle. The CDR3 bases are TGTGCCAGCAGTTTCGCTGGGGGGGAGCTGTTTTTT. This encodes CASSFAGGELFF.

This clonotype was detected a few times. The chain uses TRBV5-5 and TRBJ2-7; 9 nucleotides match TRBD1. Trimming at V came to 2 bases and at J to 7 bases, leaving 10 bases not matched to a gene. CDR3 length: 15 amino acids. Looked up from germline, CDR1 is SGHKS and CDR2 is YYEKEE (reference sequence). The CDR3 here is CASSFWDRDFREQYF. The CDR3 DNA reads TGTGCCAGCAGCTTTTGGGACAGGGATTTTCGAGAGCAGTACTTC.

V and J are TRBV7-9 and TRBJ2-1, with TRBD2 matching over 9 bases. The CDR3 runs 15 residues. CDR1 is SEHNR and CDR2 is FQNEAQ in the germline V gene (reference sequence). The trim removed 1 base at V and 5 bases at J, leaving 3 bases unmatched. The CDR3 nucleotides are TGTGCCAGCAGCTTAGTACTAGCGGGTCACAATGAGCAGTTCTTC. It yields the protein CASSLVLAGHNEQFF.

This clonotype was observed a handful of times. The rearrangement links TRBV25-1 to TRBJ2-7; a possible D gene is TRBD1 (6 bases). Germline assignment: CDR1 MGHDK and CDR2 SYGVNS. Trimming removed 1 base from V and 3 bases from J, with 10 bases in between. The CDR3 extends over 14 amino acids. CDR3 sequence: CASSESKDSYEQYF. CDR3 bases: TGTGCCAGCAGTGAATCGAAGGACAGCTACGAGCAGTACTTC.

This sequence joins TRBV5-5 and TRBJ1-6, with D tentatively TRBD1 (5 bases). Germline V gene sequence: CDR1 SGHKS, CDR2 YYEKEE (reference sequence). Trimming stripped 5 bases from V and 7 bases from J, with 19 bases between. The CDR3 length is 16 residues. CDR3 nucleotides: TGTGCCAGCAGACGTCCCGGGACCGGACGGAATTCACCCCTCCACTTT. Residues: CASRRPGTGRNSPLHF.

The chain couples TRBV4-1 to TRBJ2-3; possibly TRBD2 for D (5 bases). V was shortened by 0 bases and J by 2 bases, with 15 bases between the two germline ends. This CDR3 contains 17 residues. Per the germline V gene, CDR1 is MGHRA and CDR2 is YSYEKL. CDR3 loop: CASSQDREIDTTDTQYF. Here the CDR3 DNA reads TGCGCCAGCAGCCAAGATAGGGAGATAGATACCACAGATACGCAGTATTTT.

V is TRBV6-2 or TRBV6-3 and J is TRBJ2-1; maybe TRBD2 (6 bases). Deletions cut 6 bases from V and 4 bases from J, with 16 bases between. The length of the CDR3 is 15 residues. From germline, CDR1 is MNHEY and CDR2 SVGEGT. In nucleotides, the CDR3 is TGTGCCAGCAGCGACCTTATTGGGAGGTACAATGAGCAGTTCTTC. Translating it yields CASSDLIGRYNEQFF.

The genes are TRBV2 and TRBJ2-5; perhaps TRBD2 as D (5 bases). Germline loops: CDR1 SNHLY, CDR2 FYNNEI. V lost 4 bases and J 8 bases, leaving 11 bases between the germline ends. This CDR3 contains 12 residues. CDR3 protein: CASSGGVVTQYF. The CDR3 coding sequence is TGTGCCAGCAGTGGGGGAGTGGTAACCCAGTACTTC.

CDR3 sequence: CASSLSTSTSGYEQYF. CDR3 DNA sequence: TGCGCCAGCAGCCTATCGACATCGACTAGTGGCTACGAGCAGTACTTC. This chain links TRBV4-1 with TRBJ2-7, with D perhaps TRBD2 (6 bases). This CDR3 has 16 amino acids. Germline CDR1 and CDR2: MGHRA and YSYEKL. Trimming pared 4 bases from V and 3 bases from J, leaving 19 bases between.

CDR3 nucleotide sequence: TGTGCCAGCGAGCTTGGTGGAGTAGCGGGAGTAAGGGAGCAGTACTTC. Amino acids: CASELGGVAGVREQYF. This chain connects TRBV5-4 to TRBJ2-7; 9 bases are shared with TRBD2. The length of the CDR3 is 16 residues. Germline V gene sequence: CDR1 SGHNT, CDR2 YYREEE (reference sequence). Trimming at V came to 7 bases and at J to 7 bases, leaving 18 bases not matched to a gene.

This clonotype was seen once. This chain links TRBV24-1 with TRBJ2-1; D unclear. Germline V gene data show CDR1 as KGHDR and CDR2 as SFDVKD. The CDR3 is 15 amino acids. Trimming cost V 4 bases and J 8 bases, with 17 bases left between them. The CDR3: CATSDFGSGGDEQFF. CDR3 DNA sequence: TGTGCCACCAGTGACTTCGGGTCGGGTGGGGATGAGCAGTTCTTC.

The V call is TRBV28, the J call TRBJ2-3; D is unclear. The germline V and J ends were trimmed by 4 bases and 4 bases, with 6 bases remaining between them. This CDR3 has 12 residues. Germline-derived CDR1 and CDR2 are MDHEN and SYDVKM. CDR3 nucleotide sequence: TGTGCCAGCAGTTCCCTTTCAGATACGCAGTATTTT. Translation: CASSSLSDTQYF.

The chain links TRBV7-2 to TRBJ2-5; 7 bases agree with TRBD2. The junction had 11 bases not matched to a gene; V was cut back by 3 bases and J by 13 bases. The CDR3 is 13 residues long. Germline CDR1 SGHTA, CDR2 FQGNSA. The CDR3, as DNA: TGTGCCAGCAGCTTTAGTAAAGTGGGAGGGGTGTACTTC. Translated, it gives CASSFSKVGGVYF. Drawing the rest from reference TRBV7-2 and TRBJ2-5, the complete variable domain is GAGVSQSPSNKVTEKGKDVELRCDPISGHTALYWYRQSLGQGLEFLIYFQGNSAPDKSGLPSDRFSAERTGGSVSTLTIQRTQQEDSAVYLCASSFSKVGGVYFGPGTRLLVL.

The table lists this clonotype with a few counts. The chain couples TRBV5-1 to TRBJ2-1; a weak D match, TRBD1 (5 bases). Trimming pared 7 bases from V and 4 bases from J, leaving 18 bases between. The CDR3 has 15 residues. CDR1 SGHRS and CDR2 YFSETQ come from the germline V gene. The CDR3 DNA is TGCGCCAGCGAAGAAGGGGTCGGAGTATACAATGAGCAGTTCTTC. It specifies CASEEGVGVYNEQFF.

This clonotype was observed a handful of times. V and J are TRBV12-3 or TRBV12-4 and TRBJ1-1; unclear D gene. There are 12 residues in the CDR3. V was pared by 2 bases and J by 6 bases, with 7 bases between. Here the CDR3 reads CASSLWSSEAFF. In DNA, the CDR3 is TGTGCCAGCAGTTTATGGTCCTCTGAAGCTTTCTTT.

V gene TRBV6-2 or TRBV6-3 combines with J gene TRBJ2-3; a weak D match, TRBD1 (6 bases). The V gene lost 2 bases and the J gene lost 2 bases, with 14 bases spanning the gap. Germline values: CDR1 MNHEY, CDR2 SVGEGT. There are 16 residues in the CDR3. The CDR3 bases are TGTGCCAGCAGTTACCCTCGACAGGCCACCACAGATACGCAGTATTTT. Its translation: CASSYPRQATTDTQYF.

The rearrangement links TRBV9 to TRBJ1-1; D call uncertain. Per the germline V gene, CDR1 is SGDLS and CDR2 is YYNGEE. This CDR3 region has 15 residues. V lost 3 bases, J lost 0 bases, and 12 bases lay in between. This CDR3 reads CASSERRGMNTEAFF. The CDR3 DNA reads TGTGCCAGCAGCGAGAGAAGAGGGATGAACACTGAAGCTTTCTTT.

This clonotype showed up just a few times. V usage is TRBV2 and J usage is TRBJ2-5; 12 bases fit TRBD2. V lost 6 bases, J lost 0 bases, and 17 bases stayed unmatched. Germline CDR1 SNHLY, CDR2 FYNNEI. This CDR3 contains 20 residues. CDR3 residues: CASSGGGGLAGIRYQETQYF. CDR3 coding DNA: TGTGCCAGCAGCGGTGGTGGTGGACTAGCGGGAATCCGGTACCAAGAGACCCAGTACTTC. The variable domain in full, completed from reference TRBV2 and TRBJ2-5, reads EPEVTQTPSHQVTQMGQEVILRCVPISNHLYFYWYRQILGQKVEFLVSFYNNEISEKSEIFDDQFSVERPDGSNFTLKIRSTKLEDSAMYFCASSGGGGLAGIRYQETQYFGPGTRLLVL.